The clone carrying this TCR beta chain was seen only a few times. Profiled with immunoSEQ multiplex PCR; TCRdb holds only in-frame clones, not every one. Among hundreds of thousands of clones listed, more than 85% were seen once. These data are taken from a study of blood T cell repertoires in COVID-19. V was pared by 0 bases and J by 2 bases, with 6 bases of the junction left unmatched. Germline CDR1 LGHDT, CDR2 YNNKEL (reference sequence). This CDR3 spans 17 amino acids. This rearrangement joins TRBV3-1 (or the pseudogene TRBV3-2) to TRBJ2-1; 8 nucleotides agree with TRBD1. The sequence was collected from a man in his 70s with acute or convalescent COVID-19. Sequencing was carried out using peripheral blood. The DNA for the CDR3 is TGTGCCAGCAGCCAAGATCGGGGACAGGCCACCTACAATGAGCAGTTCTTC. Translated, it gives CASSQDRGQATYNEQFF.